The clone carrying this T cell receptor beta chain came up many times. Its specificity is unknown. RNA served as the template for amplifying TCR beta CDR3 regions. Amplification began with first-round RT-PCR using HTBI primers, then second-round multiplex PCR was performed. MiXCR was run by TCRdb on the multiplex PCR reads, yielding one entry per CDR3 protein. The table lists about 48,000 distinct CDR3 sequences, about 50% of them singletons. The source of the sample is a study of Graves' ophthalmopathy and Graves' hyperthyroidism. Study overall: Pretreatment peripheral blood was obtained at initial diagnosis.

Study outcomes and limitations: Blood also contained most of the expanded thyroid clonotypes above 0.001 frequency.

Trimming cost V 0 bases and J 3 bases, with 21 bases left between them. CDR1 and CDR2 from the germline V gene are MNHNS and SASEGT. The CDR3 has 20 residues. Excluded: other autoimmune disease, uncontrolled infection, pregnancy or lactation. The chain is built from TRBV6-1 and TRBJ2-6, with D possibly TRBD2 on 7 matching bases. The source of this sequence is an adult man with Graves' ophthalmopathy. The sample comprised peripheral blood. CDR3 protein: CASSEAGYRGAAGGANVLTF. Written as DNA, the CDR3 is TGTGCCAGCAGTGAAGCCGGTTATCGGGGGGCAGCTGGTGGGGCCAACGTCCTGACTTTC.